A selection of T cell receptor beta chains follows, all from one sample in a study of shared clonotypes between healthy human individuals. Using immunoSEQ multiplex PCR, the repertoire was profiled, and TCRdb retains in-frame clones only, with some absent. This sample has fewer than 1.4 million clones; 75% to 80% occur once, and the top ten carry 0.55% to 0.7%. The sequenced sample consisted of memory CD4+ T cells from PBMCs. The receptors shown here come from a man aged 18 to 35 in good health. Some clones in this sample may be carry-over from other donors' samples. The CDR3 runs from the conserved cysteine through the conserved F or W. D genes are given only for firm matches. The size of a clone is reported for some rows only, either as once, few or many, or as a class for expanded clones.

TRBJ1-5,TRBV18,-,-,TGTGCCAGCTCGCTTAGCGAAGGGGCTTTAGGCAATCAGCCCCAGCATTTT,CASSLSEGALGNQPQHF
TRBJ2-2,TRBV18,-,-,TGTGCCAGCTCACACGTAGGTGGACAGAGGAACACCGGGGAGCTGTTTTTT,CASSHVGGQRNTGELFF
TRBJ1-3,TRBV2,-,many,TGTGCCAGCAGTGTGGGCAGGGGTGGAAACACCATATATTTT,CASSVGRGGNTIYF
TRBJ2-7,TRBV28,TRBD1,-,TGTGCCAGCAGTTTAACGACGGGGGACAGGGGGCTTTACGAGCAGTACTTC,CASSLTTGDRGLYEQYF
TRBJ2-1,TRBV20-1,-,-,TGCAGTGCTAGAGCTAGGACTGAGCAGTTCTTC,CSARARTEQFF
TRBJ1-1,TRBV5-1,TRBD1,-,TGCGCCAGCAGCGTACAGGGGACTAAAACTGAAGCTTTCTTT,CASSVQGTKTEAFF
TRBJ2-1,TRBV5-1,-,-,TGCGCCAGCAGCTTGGCCACTACTAGGGGGGATAATGAGCAGTTCTTC,CASSLATTRGDNEQFF
TRBJ2-1,TRBV19,TRBD2,-,TGTGCCAGTAGTTCGGGACTACCCTCCTACAATGAGCAGTTCTTC,CASSSGLPSYNEQFF
TRBJ2-2,TRBV7-9,-,-,TGTGCCAGCAGCTTGCTCTTGAACACCGGGGAGCTGTTTTTT,CASSLLLNTGELFF
TRBJ2-7,TRBV5-4,TRBD2,-,TGTGCCAGCAGCTTGACCGCGGGGGGCGGCGAGCAGTACTTC,CASSLTAGGGEQYF
TRBJ2-7,TRBV6-5,TRBD1,-,TGTGCCAGCAGACAGGGGCTAAGGTACGAGCAGTACTTC,CASRQGLRYEQYF
TRBJ2-1,TRBV30,-,few,TGTGCCTGGAGCGATGGACGCCCGGGCGATGAGCAGTTCTTC,CAWSDGRPGDEQFF
TRBJ2-7,TRBV2,-,once,TGTGCCAGCAGGGAAAGGATCTACGAGCAGTACTTC,CASRERIYEQYF
TRBJ1-2,TRBV6-5,-,-,TGTGCCAGCAGTTACTATGGGGGGGATCGTGGCTACACCTTC,CASSYYGGDRGYTF
TRBJ2-7,TRBV7-2,-,-,TGTGCCAGCAGCCAGGACCGCTACGAGCAGTACTTC,CASSQDRYEQYF
TRBJ2-3,TRBV7-2,-,few,TGTGCCAGCAGCTTAGACTATAGCACAGATACGCAGTATTTT,CASSLDYSTDTQYF
TRBJ2-5,TRBV5-1,-,-,TGCGCCAGCAGCTTGGCCGGGGGGCGGCTCGAAGAGACCCAGTACTTC,CASSLAGGRLEETQYF
TRBJ2-2,TRBV7-6,TRBD2,few,TGTGCCAGCAGCTTAGAACTAGCGGGAGGGACCGGGGAGCTGTTTTTT,CASSLELAGGTGELFF
TRBJ2-6,TRBV19,TRBD1,once,TGTGCCAGTAGTGACAGGGGGCGAGGGGCCAACGTCCTGACTTTC,CASSDRGRGANVLTF
TRBJ1-1,TRBV5-1,-,-,TGCGCCAGCAGCTTGGGGTTTGACAGACTCACTGAAGCTTTCTTT,CASSLGFDRLTEAFF
TRBJ1-1,TRBV5-1,-,-,TGCGCCAGCAGCTTGGAACCCCACAGGGTATTGGTGAACACTGAAGCTTTCTTT,CASSLEPHRVLVNTEAFF
TRBJ1-2,TRBV7-2,TRBD1,-,TGTGCCAGCAGCTTTCTCCGGGACAGGGCTCTCTATGGCTACACCTTC,CASSFLRDRALYGYTF
TRBJ2-5,TRBV28,-,-,TGTGCCAGCAGCCCCTGGGGGGCCCAAGAGACCCAGTACTTC,CASSPWGAQETQYF
TRBJ1-5,TRBV2,-,few,TGTGCCAGCACGGATACAGGGAGCAATCAGCCCCAGCATTTT,CASTDTGSNQPQHF
TRBJ2-2,TRBV28,-,many,TGTGCCAGCAGTTATATGGGGTTGGACACCGGGGAGCTGTTTTTT,CASSYMGLDTGELFF
TRBJ2-7,TRBV4-2,-,-,TGTGCCAGCAGCCAAGTCGTGGGAGAGCAGTACTTC,CASSQVVGEQYF
TRBJ2-1,TRBV2,TRBD1,-,TGTGCCAGCAGTGAAAGGACAGGGCCATGGGATGAGCAGTTCTTC,CASSERTGPWDEQFF
TRBJ1-5,TRBV18,-,-,TGTGCCAGCTCGACGGACGTAACAGGGACCCAGCATTTT,CASSTDVTGTQHF
TRBJ1-4,TRBV28,-,-,TGTGCCAGCAGTATCGCGGATTCCGGGGGAAAACTGTTTTTT,CASSIADSGGKLFF
TRBJ2-1,TRBV4-3,-,-,TGCGCCAGCAGCCAAGAAGGTTGGGGAAATGAGCAGTTCTTC,CASSQEGWGNEQFF
TRBJ2-5,TRBV5-4,-,-,TGTGCCAGCAGCCCAGGGGGGCCCCGAGAGACCCAGTACTTC,CASSPGGPRETQYF
TRBJ2-4,TRBV7-2,-,few,TGTGCCAGCAGCTTAACCCCGGGACCGGGTGGCAAAAACATTCAGTACTTC,CASSLTPGPGGKNIQYF
TRBJ2-2,TRBV5-1,TRBD1,-,TGCGCCAGCAGCTTGGCCGGGACAGGGACCGGGGAGCTGTTTTTT,CASSLAGTGTGELFF
TRBJ2-3,TRBV5-4,-,-,TGTGCCAGCAGCTTGGCTGGGGATACGCAGTATTTT,CASSLAGDTQYF
TRBJ2-3,TRBV5-1,-,-,TGCGCCAGCAGCCTCGGGCCCCCCCCGGGAACAGATACGCAGTATTTT,CASSLGPPPGTDTQYF
TRBJ2-7,TRBV10-3,TRBD2,-,TGTGCCATCAGTGATGTAACTAGCGGGACCTACGAGCAGTACTTC,CAISDVTSGTYEQYF
TRBJ2-2,TRBV9,TRBD2,-,TGTGCCAGCAGTCCGCGGGGGGACAAGAACACCGGGGAGCTGTTTTTT,CASSPRGDKNTGELFF
TRBJ1-4,TRBV7-9,-,-,TGTGCCAGCAGCCGACGATTCGGGGGGCGGGATGAAAAACTGTTTTTT,CASSRRFGGRDEKLFF
TRBJ2-2,TRBV7-3,-,-,TGTGCCAGCAGCTTAAACCCCGGGGAGCTGTTTTTT,CASSLNPGELFF
TRBJ2-3,TRBV7-3,TRBD2,few,TGTGCCAGCAGCTTAGCGGGAGGGACAGATACGCAGTATTTT,CASSLAGGTDTQYF
TRBJ1-4,TRBV19,-,-,TGTGCCAGTAGTAGGTACACCCTAGTTGCAACTAATGAAAAACTGTTTTTT,CASSRYTLVATNEKLFF
TRBJ2-7,TRBV21-1,-,-,TGTGCCCGGGGACTACTAAACCCCTACGAGCAGTACTTC,CARGLLNPYEQYF
TRBJ1-2,TRBV15,TRBD1,-,TGTGCCACCAGCAGATCGGACAGGGGCTATGGCTACACCTTC,CATSRSDRGYGYTF
TRBJ2-7,TRBV7-8,-,-,TGTGCCAGCAGCTCCCCTACAGGGATGTACGAGCAGTACTTC,CASSSPTGMYEQYF
TRBJ2-1,TRBV2,TRBD2,-,TGTGCCAGCAGTGTATCTAGCGGGAGGATCAATGAGCAGTTCTTC,CASSVSSGRINEQFF
TRBJ2-7,TRBV28,TRBD2,-,TGTGCCAGCAGTCTACTAGCGGGACTCCCGTACTTC,CASSLLAGLPYF
TRBJ2-7,TRBV10-3,-,-,TGTGCCATCAGTGATCGGGCTAGCTTTCAGCTAATTACCGAGCAGTACTTC,CAISDRASFQLITEQYF
TRBJ1-5,TRBV5-1,TRBD1,-,TGCGCCAGCAGCTTGGAAGGGGGCGGGAATCAGCCCCAGCATTTT,CASSLEGGGNQPQHF
TRBJ2-3,TRBV5-1,-,-,TGCGCCAGCAGCCCCCGGACAGCGAGCACAGATACGCAGTATTTT,CASSPRTASTDTQYF
TRBJ2-7,TRBV5-1,TRBD1,-,TGCGCCAGCAGCGGGCCTACAGGGGCCCACGAGCAGTACTTC,CASSGPTGAHEQYF
TRBJ1-5,TRBV6-4,-,-,TGTGCCAGCAGTCCTGACAGGTCGCAGCAGCCCCAGCATTTT,CASSPDRSQQPQHF
TRBJ2-4,TRBV19,TRBD2,-,TGTGCCAGTGGATTAGGAGACCTAGCGGGAGTTGAGTACTTC,CASGLGDLAGVEYF
TRBJ2-1,TRBV7-9,TRBD2,-,TGTGCCAGCAGCCCCCCGGGAGGGTACAATGAGCAGTTCTTC,CASSPPGGYNEQFF
TRBJ2-3,TRBV4-1,-,-,TGCGCCAGCAGCCAAGTTCGAGCCCCAGAGGGAGATACGCAGTATTTT,CASSQVRAPEGDTQYF
TRBJ2-2,TRBV5-4,TRBD2,-,TGTGCCAGCAGCAAGACTAGCGGGAGTACCGGGGAGCTGTTTTTT,CASSKTSGSTGELFF
TRBJ2-7,TRBV29-1,-,once,TGCAGCGTTAAGTCGTCCTACGAGCAGTACTTC,CSVKSSYEQYF
TRBJ1-3,TRBV4-2,-,few,TGTGCCAGCAGCCATAAACAGGGTGATGGAAACACCATATATTTT,CASSHKQGDGNTIYF
TRBJ2-2,TRBV15,-,-,TGTGCCACCAGCAGAGATATTCTGAACACCGGGGAGCTGTTTTTT,CATSRDILNTGELFF
TRBJ2-7,TRBV7-2,TRBD2,once,TGTGCCAGCAGCCCTACGTCCGGGACTAGCGGTCTCGAGCAGTACTTC,CASSPTSGTSGLEQYF